This is a list of T cell receptor beta chains from one sample in a study of blood T cell repertoires in COVID-19. Produced via immunoSEQ multiplex PCR; TCRdb's table is partial and in-frame only. This repertoire shows a few hundred thousand clones, 84% found once; its top ten account for about 1.4%. Sequenced material: peripheral blood. The origin of the receptors is a woman aged 40 to 50 who had recovered from COVID-19. The CDR3 runs from the conserved cysteine through the conserved F or W. Fields, in order: D gene, clone size, V gene, J gene, CDR3 length, CDR3 protein, CDR3 DNA. D genes are given only for firm matches. Only some rows state a clone size, as once, few, many or a class for expanded clones.

D gene: -
clone size: -
V gene: TRBV6-5
J gene: TRBJ1-4
CDR3 length: 14
CDR3 protein: CASRSDRHNEKLFF
CDR3 DNA: TGTGCCAGCAGATCCGACAGGCATAATGAAAAACTGTTTTTT

D gene: -
clone size: few
V gene: TRBV7-3
J gene: TRBJ1-2
CDR3 length: 13
CDR3 protein: CASSFDRQNGYTF
CDR3 DNA: TGTGCCAGCAGCTTCGATAGACAGAATGGCTACACCTTC

D gene: TRBD2
clone size: -
V gene: TRBV7-2
J gene: TRBJ2-7
CDR3 length: 17
CDR3 protein: CASSLTSGGVRPYEQYF
CDR3 DNA: TGTGCCAGCAGCTTAACTAGCGGGGGGGTACGTCCCTACGAGCAGTACTTC

D gene: -
clone size: few
V gene: TRBV4-3
J gene: TRBJ2-3
CDR3 length: 13
CDR3 protein: CASSRFLVDTQYF
CDR3 DNA: TGCGCCAGCAGCCGGTTTTTAGTTGATACGCAGTATTTT

D gene: TRBD1
clone size: once
V gene: TRBV7-2
J gene: TRBJ2-6
CDR3 length: 17
CDR3 protein: CASRFTGGITGANVLTF
CDR3 DNA: TGTGCCAGCAGGTTTACAGGGGGTATCACTGGGGCCAACGTCCTGACTTTC

D gene: -
clone size: -
V gene: TRBV2
J gene: TRBJ2-1
CDR3 length: 12
CDR3 protein: CASSVEQNEQFF
CDR3 DNA: TGTGCCAGCAGTGTTGAACAGAATGAGCAGTTCTTC

D gene: TRBD1
clone size: -
V gene: TRBV18
J gene: TRBJ1-6
CDR3 length: 15
CDR3 protein: CASSRQGWYNSPLHF
CDR3 DNA: TGTGCCAGCTCAAGACAGGGGTGGTATAATTCACCCCTCCACTTT

D gene: -
clone size: -
V gene: TRBV9
J gene: TRBJ1-1
CDR3 length: 13
CDR3 protein: CASSEQVNTEAFF
CDR3 DNA: TGTGCCAGCAGCGAACAAGTGAACACTGAAGCTTTCTTT

D gene: TRBD1
clone size: -
V gene: TRBV6-2/TRBV6-3
J gene: TRBJ2-3
CDR3 length: 16
CDR3 protein: CASSYSFGQGADTQYF
CDR3 DNA: TGTGCCAGCAGTTACTCTTTCGGACAGGGGGCAGATACGCAGTATTTT

D gene: -
clone size: -
V gene: TRBV5-6
J gene: TRBJ2-6
CDR3 length: 15
CDR3 protein: CASSLPGTGANVLTF
CDR3 DNA: TGTGCCAGCAGCTTACCAGGGACTGGGGCCAACGTCCTGACTTTC

D gene: -
clone size: -
V gene: TRBV7-2
J gene: TRBJ1-3
CDR3 length: 17
CDR3 protein: CASSLHSGSDWGNTIYF
CDR3 DNA: TGTGCCAGCAGCTTACATTCGGGGTCAGATTGGGGAAACACCATATATTTT

D gene: TRBD1
clone size: -
V gene: TRBV11-3
J gene: TRBJ2-1
CDR3 length: 15
CDR3 protein: CASSSGQGVYNEQFF
CDR3 DNA: TGTGCCAGCAGCTCGGGACAGGGGGTATACAATGAGCAGTTCTTC

D gene: -
clone size: few
V gene: TRBV6-1
J gene: TRBJ2-1
CDR3 length: 15
CDR3 protein: CASSENWASYNEQFF
CDR3 DNA: TGTGCCAGCAGTGAAAACTGGGCCTCCTACAATGAGCAGTTCTTC

D gene: -
clone size: -
V gene: TRBV19
J gene: TRBJ2-7
CDR3 length: 14
CDR3 protein: CASSKLAGAYEQYF
CDR3 DNA: TGTGCCAGTAGTAAACTCGCGGGGGCGTACGAGCAGTACTTC

D gene: -
clone size: -
V gene: TRBV5-1
J gene: TRBJ2-1
CDR3 length: 15
CDR3 protein: CASSFLGSSYNEQFF
CDR3 DNA: TGCGCCAGCAGCTTCTTGGGGAGCTCCTACAATGAGCAGTTCTTC

D gene: -
clone size: -
V gene: TRBV19
J gene: TRBJ2-5
CDR3 length: 13
CDR3 protein: CASRTGNEETQYF
CDR3 DNA: TGTGCCAGTAGGACAGGTAATGAGGAGACCCAGTACTTC

D gene: -
clone size: -
V gene: TRBV3-1/TRBV3-2
J gene: TRBJ2-7
CDR3 length: 11
CDR3 protein: CASSPTKEQYF
CDR3 DNA: TGTGCCAGCAGCCCCACTAAGGAGCAGTACTTC

D gene: -
clone size: once
V gene: TRBV2
J gene: TRBJ2-7
CDR3 length: 12
CDR3 protein: CASSQQGYEQYF
CDR3 DNA: TGTGCCAGCAGTCAACAGGGTTACGAGCAGTACTTC

D gene: TRBD1
clone size: -
V gene: TRBV6-2/TRBV6-3
J gene: TRBJ1-2
CDR3 length: 15
CDR3 protein: CASSYHGQGNYGYTF
CDR3 DNA: TGTGCCAGCAGTTACCACGGACAGGGGAACTATGGCTACACCTTC

D gene: TRBD1
clone size: once
V gene: TRBV28
J gene: TRBJ1-2
CDR3 length: 13
CDR3 protein: CASILGTGAGYTF
CDR3 DNA: TGTGCCAGCATTCTAGGGACAGGGGCTGGCTACACCTTC

D gene: -
clone size: -
V gene: TRBV7-2
J gene: TRBJ1-1
CDR3 length: 14
CDR3 protein: CASSLDQGNTEAFF
CDR3 DNA: TGTGCCAGCAGCTTAGATCAGGGGAACACTGAAGCTTTCTTT

D gene: -
clone size: -
V gene: TRBV27
J gene: TRBJ1-2
CDR3 length: 14
CDR3 protein: CASSMKETSYGYTF
CDR3 DNA: TGTGCCAGCAGCATGAAAGAAACTTCCTATGGCTACACCTTC

D gene: TRBD2
clone size: few
V gene: TRBV5-1
J gene: TRBJ2-1
CDR3 length: 15
CDR3 protein: CASSFSGVFNNEQFF
CDR3 DNA: TGCGCCAGCAGCTTTAGCGGGGTCTTTAACAATGAGCAGTTCTTC

D gene: TRBD1
clone size: -
V gene: TRBV4-1
J gene: TRBJ2-5
CDR3 length: 14
CDR3 protein: CASSQTGGEETQYF
CDR3 DNA: TGCGCCAGCAGCCAAACAGGGGGCGAAGAGACCCAGTACTTC

D gene: -
clone size: -
V gene: TRBV5-4
J gene: TRBJ2-2
CDR3 length: 15
CDR3 protein: CASSLETGNTGELFF
CDR3 DNA: TGTGCCAGCAGCTTGGAGACTGGGAACACCGGGGAGCTGTTTTTT

D gene: TRBD1
clone size: -
V gene: TRBV4-2
J gene: TRBJ1-5
CDR3 length: 15
CDR3 protein: CASSQGTGVGQPQHF
CDR3 DNA: TGTGCCAGCAGCCAGGGGACAGGGGTCGGGCAGCCCCAGCATTTT

D gene: -
clone size: -
V gene: TRBV28
J gene: TRBJ1-4
CDR3 length: 14
CDR3 protein: CASSPAGPYEKLFF
CDR3 DNA: TGTGCCAGCAGTCCCGCAGGCCCCTATGAAAAACTGTTTTTT

D gene: TRBD2
clone size: -
V gene: TRBV7-3
J gene: TRBJ2-3
CDR3 length: 15
CDR3 protein: CASSPGGAGRDTQYF
CDR3 DNA: TGTGCCAGCAGCCCCGGGGGGGCCGGCCGAGATACGCAGTATTTT

D gene: -
clone size: -
V gene: TRBV10-3
J gene: TRBJ1-6
CDR3 length: 13
CDR3 protein: CAISQGIGSPLHF
CDR3 DNA: TGTGCCATCAGTCAGGGGATAGGGTCACCCCTCCACTTT

D gene: -
clone size: -
V gene: TRBV6-5
J gene: TRBJ1-1
CDR3 length: 15
CDR3 protein: CASSPPGVMNTEAFF
CDR3 DNA: TGTGCCAGCAGCCCCCCGGGAGTCATGAACACTGAAGCTTTCTTT

D gene: -
clone size: -
V gene: TRBV9
J gene: TRBJ1-5
CDR3 length: 15
CDR3 protein: CASSVSGEWSQPQHF
CDR3 DNA: TGTGCCAGCAGCGTTTCTGGCGAGTGGAGCCAGCCCCAGCATTTT

D gene: -
clone size: -
V gene: TRBV6-1
J gene: TRBJ2-2
CDR3 length: 14
CDR3 protein: CASSEGADTGELFF
CDR3 DNA: TGTGCCAGCAGTGAGGGGGCCGACACCGGGGAGCTGTTTTTT

D gene: TRBD1
clone size: once
V gene: TRBV18
J gene: TRBJ1-2
CDR3 length: 18
CDR3 protein: CASSPFPVTGEIGYGYTF
CDR3 DNA: TGTGCCAGCTCGCCATTCCCCGTGACAGGGGAAATTGGATATGGCTACACCTTC

D gene: -
clone size: -
V gene: TRBV19
J gene: TRBJ1-2
CDR3 length: 14
CDR3 protein: CASSIAGTNYGYTF
CDR3 DNA: TGTGCCAGTAGTATTGCCGGGACTAACTATGGCTACACCTTC

D gene: -
clone size: -
V gene: TRBV6-2/TRBV6-3
J gene: TRBJ1-1
CDR3 length: 17
CDR3 protein: CASSYSTNRAMNTEAFF
CDR3 DNA: TGTGCCAGCAGTTACTCGACAAACAGGGCCATGAACACTGAAGCTTTCTTT

D gene: TRBD2
clone size: -
V gene: TRBV19
J gene: TRBJ2-5
CDR3 length: 15
CDR3 protein: CASSRGAGVQETQYF
CDR3 DNA: TGTGCCAGTAGTCGCGGGGCGGGGGTCCAAGAGACCCAGTACTTC

D gene: TRBD1
clone size: few
V gene: TRBV19
J gene: TRBJ2-1
CDR3 length: 13
CDR3 protein: CASSRNRGDEQFF
CDR3 DNA: TGTGCCAGTAGTCGGAACAGGGGCGATGAGCAGTTCTTC

D gene: -
clone size: -
V gene: TRBV10-3
J gene: TRBJ2-7
CDR3 length: 15
CDR3 protein: CAISEFGGGLNEQYF
CDR3 DNA: TGTGCCATCAGTGAGTTCGGAGGGGGCCTGAACGAGCAGTACTTC

D gene: -
clone size: -
V gene: TRBV7-7
J gene: TRBJ2-7
CDR3 length: 13
CDR3 protein: CASSPGVGDEQYF
CDR3 DNA: TGTGCTAGCAGTCCGGGGGTTGGGGACGAGCAGTACTTC

D gene: -
clone size: -
V gene: TRBV3-1/TRBV3-2
J gene: TRBJ1-2
CDR3 length: 12
CDR3 protein: CASSLQGYGYTF
CDR3 DNA: TGTGCCAGCAGTCTACAGGGTTATGGCTACACCTTC

D gene: -
clone size: -
V gene: TRBV5-1
J gene: TRBJ2-2
CDR3 length: 15
CDR3 protein: CASSLTPGVTGELFF
CDR3 DNA: TGCGCCAGCAGCTTAACCCCGGGGGTTACCGGGGAGCTGTTTTTT

D gene: -
clone size: -
V gene: TRBV6-1
J gene: TRBJ1-3
CDR3 length: 15
CDR3 protein: CASSEGSFSGNTIYF
CDR3 DNA: TGTGCCAGCAGTGAGGGCAGCTTCTCTGGAAACACCATATATTTT

D gene: TRBD1
clone size: few
V gene: TRBV14
J gene: TRBJ1-1
CDR3 length: 16
CDR3 protein: CASSPSPRDRITEAFF
CDR3 DNA: TGTGCCAGCAGCCCTTCCCCCCGGGACAGGATCACTGAAGCTTTCTTT

D gene: -
clone size: -
V gene: TRBV6-5
J gene: TRBJ1-4
CDR3 length: 14
CDR3 protein: CASSPAILNEKLFF
CDR3 DNA: TGTGCCAGCAGTCCTGCTATCCTTAATGAAAAACTGTTTTTT

D gene: TRBD1
clone size: -
V gene: TRBV7-2
J gene: TRBJ1-6
CDR3 length: 14
CDR3 protein: CASSSRTGWSPLHF
CDR3 DNA: TGTGCCAGCAGCTCGCGGACAGGCTGGTCACCCCTCCACTTT

D gene: TRBD1
clone size: -
V gene: TRBV9
J gene: TRBJ2-5
CDR3 length: 16
CDR3 protein: CASSVRQEGQQETQYF
CDR3 DNA: TGTGCCAGCAGCGTGAGGCAAGAGGGACAGCAAGAGACCCAGTACTTC

D gene: TRBD1
clone size: -
V gene: TRBV5-1
J gene: TRBJ2-6
CDR3 length: 17
CDR3 protein: CASSFRDSFNGANVLTF
CDR3 DNA: TGCGCCAGCAGCTTCCGGGACAGTTTCAATGGGGCCAACGTCCTGACTTTC

D gene: TRBD1
clone size: -
V gene: TRBV20-1
J gene: TRBJ1-2
CDR3 length: 11
CDR3 protein: CSAAGGPGYTF
CDR3 DNA: TGCAGTGCGGCAGGGGGGCCCGGCTACACCTTC

D gene: TRBD2
clone size: -
V gene: TRBV9
J gene: TRBJ2-3
CDR3 length: 16
CDR3 protein: CASSSSTSGGAGTQYF
CDR3 DNA: TGTGCCAGCAGCTCCTCGACTAGCGGGGGGGCGGGTACGCAGTATTTT

D gene: TRBD1
clone size: few
V gene: TRBV11-2
J gene: TRBJ2-2
CDR3 length: 15
CDR3 protein: CASSLYRGSTGELFF
CDR3 DNA: TGTGCCAGCAGCTTGTACAGGGGGAGCACCGGGGAGCTGTTTTTT

D gene: TRBD2
clone size: -
V gene: TRBV9
J gene: TRBJ2-4
CDR3 length: 17
CDR3 protein: CASSAKPSGGPSNIQYF
CDR3 DNA: TGTGCCAGCAGCGCCAAACCTAGCGGGGGGCCTTCAAACATTCAGTACTTC

D gene: -
clone size: -
V gene: TRBV4-2
J gene: TRBJ1-2
CDR3 length: 15
CDR3 protein: CASSQDLPRDYGYTF
CDR3 DNA: TGTGCCAGCAGCCAAGATCTACCGAGGGACTATGGCTACACCTTC

D gene: -
clone size: -
V gene: TRBV28
J gene: TRBJ2-7
CDR3 length: 14
CDR3 protein: CASRDNTGFYEQYF
CDR3 DNA: TGTGCCAGCAGAGACAATACAGGTTTTTACGAGCAGTACTTC